These 3 T cell receptor beta chains originate from one sample sequenced in a study of CD4 T cells in relation to SARS-CoV-2 and coronaviruses. The data were produced by immunoSEQ multiplex PCR, yet TCRdb's version contains in-frame clones alone and is incomplete. The sample yields roughly 30,000 clones, about three quarters seen once. Which antigens these TCRs recognize remains unknown. Before the COVID-19 pandemic, during about 2011-2018, CD4+ T cells were taken from unexposed donors. Isolation of CD4+ T cells took place after about eleven days in culture. The sequenced sample was CD4+ T cells from PBMCs, cultured in vitro. The source is a human donor in good health.

The chain recombines TRBV19 with TRBJ1-1; 7 bases map to TRBD1. The CDR3 runs to 15 residues. Germline CDR1 is LNHDA and CDR2 is SQIVND (reference sequence). Trimming cost V 6 bases and J 5 bases; bases outside gene matches: 12. The CDR3 bases are TGTGCCAGTAGAGACCATGAGGGGGCTCGGACTGAAGCTTTCTTT. Its translation: CASRDHEGARTEAFF.

The V and J genes are TRBV6-5 and TRBJ1-3, with a tentative D call TRBD1 (5 bases). The CDR3 consists of 16 residues. The V end was cut by 2 bases, the J end by 4 bases, with 15 bases between. Germline CDR1 reads MNHEY; CDR2 reads SVGAGI. The CDR3: CASSYGLRGDGNTIYF. The DNA of the CDR3 is TGTGCCAGCAGTTACGGACTGAGGGGCGACGGAAACACCATATATTTT.

This clone showed up just a few times. J is TRBJ1-5 and V is TRBV6-6; D gene uncertain. The ends were cut back, 2 bases at V and 8 bases at J, with 10 bases in the middle. Germline-derived CDR1 and CDR2 are MNHNY and SVGAGI (reference sequence). The length of the CDR3 is 13 residues. CDR3 protein: CASSYPDGEPQHF. CDR3 in DNA: TGTGCCAGCAGTTACCCGGATGGGGAGCCCCAGCATTTT.